One and the same sample provided the 10 T cell receptor beta chains below, sequenced in a study of T-cell reconstitution after alpha-beta-depleted transplantation in children. The authors prepared the TCRbeta library with unique molecular identifiers. TCRdb recomputed calls from the PCR reads with MiXCR, one row per CDR3 protein. The profile covers over 200,000 distinct CDR3 sequences, with about 9.2% appearing a single time and about 6% taken by the ten largest. The sequenced sample was PBMCs from the stem cell graft donor, obtained from the stem cell graft. These TCRs come from a human donor who donated a stem cell graft to a child with acute lymphoblastic leukemia.

The chain employs TRBV11-1 and TRBJ2-6; possibly TRBD1 for D (5 bases). Per germline, CDR1 SGHAT and CDR2 FQDESV (reference sequence). V shed 5 bases and J shed 0 bases, with 14 bases lying between them. The CDR3 totals 17 residues. DNA for the CDR3: TGTGCCAGCAGCCCCCTTGTTGACAGCTCTGGGGCCAACGTCCTGACTTTC. This encodes CASSPLVDSSGANVLTF. Filled out from reference TRBV11-1 and TRBJ2-6, the complete variable domain reads EAEVAQSPRYKITEKSQAVAFWCDPISGHATLYWYRQILGQGPELLVQFQDESVVDDSQLPKDRFSAERLKGVDSTLKIQPAELGDSAMYLCASSPLVDSSGANVLTFGAGSRLTVL.

The chain combines TRBV5-1 with TRBJ2-3; 14 nucleotides align to TRBD2. Germline CDR1 reads SGHRS; CDR2 reads YFSETQ. V trimming: 4 bases; J trimming: 3 bases; junction bases outside the gene matches: 1. This CDR3 is built from 15 residues. The DNA of the CDR3 is TGCGCCAGCAGCGGGACTAGCGGGGGTACAGATACGCAGTATTTT. This codes for CASSGTSGGTDTQYF.

At least ten counts were recorded for this clonotype. This chain uses TRBV4-1 with TRBJ1-1; a possible D gene is TRBD1 (6 bases). The CDR3 spans 15 residues. Trimming removed 0 bases from V and 1 base from J, with 9 bases in between. The germline gives CDR1 MGHRA, CDR2 YSYEKL. The CDR3 loop is CASSQDLQGNTEAFF. DNA of the CDR3: TGCGCCAGCAGCCAAGATCTACAGGGGAACACTGAAGCTTTCTTT.

This clonotype was picked up many times. The chain combines TRBV4-1 with TRBJ1-1, with D perhaps matching TRBD1 (5 bases). CDR1 is MGHRA, CDR2 YSYEKL, per germline. Trimming cost V 3 bases and J 0 bases, with 11 bases left between them. The CDR3 extends over 15 amino acids. CDR3 in amino acids: CASSHLGLLNTEAFF. For the CDR3, the DNA is TGCGCCAGCAGCCACTTGGGACTACTGAACACTGAAGCTTTCTTT.

There are many counts of this clonotype. CDR3 amino acids: CSAIKGQGYTDTQYF. CDR3 bases: TGCAGCGCTATTAAGGGACAGGGTTACACAGATACGCAGTATTTT. V is TRBV29-1 and J is TRBJ2-3, with 9 bases that match TRBD1. V gave up 7 bases and J gave up 2 bases; unmatched junction bases: 10. This CDR3 spans 15 amino acids. The germline V gene encodes CDR1 SQVTM and CDR2 ANQGSEA.

This clonotype showed up many times. The CDR3 sequence is CASSLAGPTGELFF. CDR3 nucleotide sequence: TGTGCCAGCAGCTTGGCAGGGCCCACCGGGGAGCTGTTTTTT. The chain couples TRBV5-5 to TRBJ2-2; possibly TRBD1 for D (5 bases). Trimming took 0 bases from V and 4 from J, leaving 7 bases between them. Germline CDR1 and CDR2: SGHKS and YYEKEE (reference sequence). The CDR3 sequence is 14 residues long. The full variable domain, completed using reference TRBV5-5 and TRBJ2-2, is DAGVTQSPTHLIKTRGQQVTLRCSPISGHKSVSWYQQVLGQGPQFIFQYYEKEERGRGNFPDRFSARQFPNYSSELNVNALLLGDSALYLCASSLAGPTGELFFGEGSRLTVL.

This clonotype was observed a handful of times. This rearrangement joins TRBV3-1 to TRBJ1-2, with D maybe TRBD1 (5 bases). Trimming took 2 bases from V and 5 from J, leaving 15 bases between them. The CDR3 consists of 15 residues. Germline CDR1 and CDR2: LGHDT and YNNKEL (reference sequence). The CDR3 loop is CASSQSYLDNYGYTF. In nucleotides, the CDR3 is TGTGCCAGCAGCCAATCGTACCTGGACAATTATGGCTACACCTTC. Full variable domain (missing parts from reference TRBV3-1 and TRBJ1-2): DTAVSQTPKYLVTQMGNDKSIKCEQNLGHDTMYWYKQDSKKFLKIMFSYNNKELIINETVPNRFSPKSPDKAHLNLHINSLELGDSAVYFCASSQSYLDNYGYTFGSGTRLTVV.

The J gene is TRBJ2-3, the V gene TRBV5-1, with D perhaps TRBD2 (6 bases). Germline V lookup: CDR1 SGHRS, CDR2 YFSETQ. V dropped 10 bases and J dropped 1 base, with 13 bases sitting between them. The length of the CDR3 is 13 residues. Written as DNA, the CDR3 is TGCGCCTGCCGGCGGGGTGGCACAGATACGCAGTATTTT. Translating it yields CACRRGGTDTQYF.

CDR3 sequence: CASSTLYEQFF. CDR3 DNA: TGTGCCAGCAGTACTTTATATGAGCAGTTCTTC. This rearrangement joins TRBV2 to TRBJ2-1, with D unresolved. CDR1 and CDR2 from the germline V gene are SNHLY and FYNNEI. Deletions cut 5 bases from V and 8 bases from J, with 7 bases between. The CDR3 contains 11 residues.

This clonotype was seen at least ten times. The chain employs TRBV12-3 or TRBV12-4 and TRBJ2-7; 9 positions agree with TRBD1. The CDR3 runs 14 residues. The trim removed 6 bases at V and 1 base at J, leaving 4 bases unmatched. CDR3 sequence reads: CASSPTGGSYEQYF. As DNA, the CDR3 is TGTGCCAGCAGCCCGACAGGGGGATCCTACGAGCAGTACTTC.